A single T cell receptor beta chain is shown here with its context. Antigen unknown. Purities over 95% were achieved in all sorted populations. Germline CDR1 SGDLS, CDR2 YYNGEE. The CDR3 loop spans 14 amino acids. The V and J ends lost 0 bases and 5 bases respectively, with 11 bases between them. The record originates from a study of beta chain features in type 1 diabetes. Whole-study findings and limits: Whether HLA type affects TCRB rearrangement stayed undetermined in the present work. TCRB repertoires of naive, central memory and Treg cells appeared more similar among patients than among healthy donors.

Reverse transcription of all isolated RNA meant that expressed TCRB transcripts were sequenced. There were some 3.6 million reads on average in the naive, central memory and regulatory T cell samples. Sequencing used immunoSEQ multiplex PCR; TCRdb keeps in-frame clones, though not all of them. The repertoire has about 470,000 clones, 30% of them found once; the top ten carry around 0.065%. The TCR comes from a man aged 18 to 29 in good health. Source material: naive CD4+ T cells from blood. The chain links TRBV9 to TRBJ1-1; D call uncertain. CDR3 sequence reads: CASSVDMVGTEAFF. The CDR3 DNA reads TGTGCCAGCAGCGTAGACATGGTGGGAACTGAAGCTTTCTTT.